The sequence of this T cell receptor beta chain was determined in a study of sequential checkpoint blockade in melanoma. The treatment denotes: randomized to nivolumab then ipilimumab (arm A) or the reverse (arm B). This clone has only a few counts. The protocol was immunoSEQ multiplex PCR, while the TCRdb copy is restricted to in-frame clones and leaves out a portion. This table has 3,500 to 4,500 clones, roughly 20% appearing once. The clonotype comes from a human donor with melanoma. The specimen was tumor tissue (inferred from file names), collected from a patient given nivolumab and ipilimumab in sequence.

CDR3 nucleotide sequence: TGTGCCAGCAGTTATGGGGGAGTCACCGGGGAGCTGTTTTTT. This codes for CASSYGGVTGELFF. The V call is TRBV6-8, the J call TRBJ2-2; D assignment may be TRBD1 or TRBD2 (5 bases each). Trimming removed 3 bases from V and 4 bases from J, with 9 bases in between. Germline V gene lookup returns CDR1 MNHGY and CDR2 SAAAGT. This CDR3 region has 14 residues.